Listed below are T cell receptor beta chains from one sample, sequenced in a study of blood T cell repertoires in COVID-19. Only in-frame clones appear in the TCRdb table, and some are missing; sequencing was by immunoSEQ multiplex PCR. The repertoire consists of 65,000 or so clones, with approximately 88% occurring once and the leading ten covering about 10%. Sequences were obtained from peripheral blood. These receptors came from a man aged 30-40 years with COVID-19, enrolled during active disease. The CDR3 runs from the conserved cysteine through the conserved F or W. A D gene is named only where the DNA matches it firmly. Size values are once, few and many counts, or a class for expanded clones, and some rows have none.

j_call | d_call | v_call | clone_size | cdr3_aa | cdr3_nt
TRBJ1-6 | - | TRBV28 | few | CASSPGDNSPLHF | TGTGCCAGCAGTCCAGGGGATAATTCACCCCTCCACTTT
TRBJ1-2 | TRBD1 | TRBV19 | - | CASSHPGQGVFCTF | TGTGCCAGTAGTCACCCGGGACAGGGCGTATTCTGTACCTTC
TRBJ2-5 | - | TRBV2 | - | CASRLIGGMEETQYF | TGTGCCAGCAGACTAATCGGCGGGATGGAAGAGACCCAGTACTTC
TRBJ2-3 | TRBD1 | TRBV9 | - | CASSPRQGATADTQYF | TGTGCCAGCAGCCCTCGACAGGGGGCGACAGCAGATACGCAGTATTTT
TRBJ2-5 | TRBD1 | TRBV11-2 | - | CASRDDRGQETQYF | TGTGCCAGCAGGGACGACAGGGGGCAAGAGACCCAGTACTTC
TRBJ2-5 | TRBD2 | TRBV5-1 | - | CASSLGGLADQETQYF | TGCGCCAGCAGCTTGGGAGGACTAGCGGATCAAGAGACCCAGTACTTC
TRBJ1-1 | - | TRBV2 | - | CASSGSREVNTEAFF | TGTGCCAGCAGTGGGAGCAGGGAGGTGAACACTGAAGCTTTCTTT
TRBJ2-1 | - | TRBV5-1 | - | CASSFQNTYNEQFF | TGCGCCAGCAGCTTCCAGAACACCTACAATGAGCAGTTCTTC
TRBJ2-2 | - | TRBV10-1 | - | CASSGYRDLRELFF | TGCGCCAGCAGTGGGTACAGGGATTTAAGGGAGCTGTTTTTT
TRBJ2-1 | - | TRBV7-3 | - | CASSPEIWRAYNEQFF | TGTGCCAGCAGCCCTGAAATCTGGAGAGCTTACAATGAGCAGTTCTTC
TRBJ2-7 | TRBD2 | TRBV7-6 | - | CASSLVAGEGEQYF | TGTGCCAGCAGCTTAGTCGCGGGAGAGGGAGAGCAGTACTTC
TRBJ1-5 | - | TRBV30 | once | CAWSVGWTANQPQHF | TGTGCCTGGAGTGTAGGTTGGACAGCCAATCAGCCCCAGCATTTT
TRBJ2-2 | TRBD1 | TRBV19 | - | CASSRKTGYSGELFF | TGTGCCAGTAGTAGGAAGACAGGGTATTCCGGGGAGCTGTTTTTT
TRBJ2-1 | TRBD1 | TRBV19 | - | CATKGQGAPNEQFF | TGTGCCACCAAGGGACAGGGGGCGCCCAATGAGCAGTTCTTC
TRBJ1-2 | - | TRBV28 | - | CASSSREGGYTF | TGTGCCAGCAGTTCCAGGGAGGGGGGCTACACCTTC
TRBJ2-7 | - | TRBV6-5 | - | CASSHELGGSYEQYF | TGTGCCAGCAGCCACGAGCTGGGGGGCTCCTACGAGCAGTACTTC
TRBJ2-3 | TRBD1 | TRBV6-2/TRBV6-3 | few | CASSSGQETDTQYF | TGTGCCAGCAGCTCGGGACAGGAGACCGATACGCAGTATTTT
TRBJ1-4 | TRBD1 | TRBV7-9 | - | CASSLGGSEKLFF | TGTGCCAGCAGCCTAGGGGGCAGTGAAAAACTGTTTTTT
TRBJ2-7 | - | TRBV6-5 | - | CASSKYPDSNYEQYF | TGTGCCAGCAGCAAATACCCAGACAGTAACTACGAGCAGTACTTC
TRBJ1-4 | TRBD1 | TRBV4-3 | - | CASSQAGTGSEKLFF | TGCGCCAGCAGCCAGGCCGGGACAGGGAGTGAAAAACTGTTTTTT
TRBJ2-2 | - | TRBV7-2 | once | CATTRGGGIPTGELFF | TGTGCCACTACCCGAGGGGGCGGGATTCCGACGGGGGAGCTGTTTTTT
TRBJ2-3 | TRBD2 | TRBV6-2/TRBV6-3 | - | CASSYLASGPTDTQYF | TGTGCCAGCAGTTACCTGGCTAGCGGGCCCACAGATACGCAGTATTTT
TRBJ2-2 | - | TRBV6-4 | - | CASSVGGPGGGTGELFF | TGTGCCAGCAGCGTCGGAGGGCCGGGTGGTGGCACCGGGGAGCTGTTTTTT
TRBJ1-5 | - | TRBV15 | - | CATSRATGVQPQHF | TGTGCCACCAGCAGAGCGACAGGTGTTCAGCCCCAGCATTTT
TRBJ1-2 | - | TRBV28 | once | CASSSPRYNYGYTF | TGTGCCAGCAGTTCCCCCCGGTATAACTATGGCTACACCTTC
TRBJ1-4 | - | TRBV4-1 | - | CASSQGGLDEKLFF | TGCGCCAGCAGCCAAGGGGGGCTGGACGAAAAACTGTTTTTT
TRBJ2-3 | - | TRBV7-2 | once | CASSWGTGGTDTQYF | TGTGCCAGCAGTTGGGGGACGGGGGGCACAGATACGCAGTATTTT
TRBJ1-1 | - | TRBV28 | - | CASSLLAGRTEAFF | TGTGCCAGCAGTTTATTAGCGGGGAGGACTGAAGCTTTCTTT
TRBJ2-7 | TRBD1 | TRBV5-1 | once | CASSSTGAGSYEQYF | TGCGCCAGCAGCTCCACAGGGGCCGGTTCCTACGAGCAGTACTTC
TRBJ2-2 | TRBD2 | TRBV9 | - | CASSVSSGSHTGELFF | TGTGCCAGCAGCGTATCCAGCGGGAGCCACACCGGGGAGCTGTTTTTT
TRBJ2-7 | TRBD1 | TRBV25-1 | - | CASRDSGGPYEQYF | TGTGCCAGCAGAGACTCAGGGGGCCCATACGAGCAGTACTTC
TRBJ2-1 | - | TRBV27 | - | CASSLTRERTGYLLRNEQFF | TGTGCCAGCAGTTTAACTAGGGAACGGACGGGCTATCTACTAAGGAATGAGCAGTTCTTC
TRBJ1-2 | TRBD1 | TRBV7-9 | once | CASSPPGQGTGGYTF | TGTGCCAGCAGCCCACCTGGACAGGGCACGGGGGGCTACACCTTC